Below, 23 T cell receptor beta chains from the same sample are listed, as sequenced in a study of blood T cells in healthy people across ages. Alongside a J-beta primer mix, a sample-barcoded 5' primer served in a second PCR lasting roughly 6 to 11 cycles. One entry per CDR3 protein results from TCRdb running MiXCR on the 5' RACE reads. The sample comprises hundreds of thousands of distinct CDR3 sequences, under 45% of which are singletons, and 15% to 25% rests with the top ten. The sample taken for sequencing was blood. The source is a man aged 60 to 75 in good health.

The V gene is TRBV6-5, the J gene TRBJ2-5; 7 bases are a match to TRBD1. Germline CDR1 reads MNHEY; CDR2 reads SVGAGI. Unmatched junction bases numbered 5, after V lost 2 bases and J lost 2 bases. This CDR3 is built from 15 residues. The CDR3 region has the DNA TGTGCCAGCAGTTACGGGACAGCCCCGCAAGAGACCCAGTACTTC. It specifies CASSYGTAPQETQYF.

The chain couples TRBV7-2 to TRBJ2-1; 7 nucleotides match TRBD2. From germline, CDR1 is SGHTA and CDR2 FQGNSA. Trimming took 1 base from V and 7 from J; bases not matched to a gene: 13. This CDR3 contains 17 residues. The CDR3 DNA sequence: TGTGCCAGCAGCTTAGAGGCAGCGGGATCTCCGAATAATGAGCAGTTCTTC. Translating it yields CASSLEAAGSPNNEQFF.

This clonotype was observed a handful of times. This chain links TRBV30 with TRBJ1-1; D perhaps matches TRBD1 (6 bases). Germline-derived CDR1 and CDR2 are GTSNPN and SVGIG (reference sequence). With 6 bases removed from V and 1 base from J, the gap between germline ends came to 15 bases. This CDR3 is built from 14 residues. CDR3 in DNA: TGTGCCTGCACCTTGGGGGGCCCGAACACTGAAGCTTTCTTT. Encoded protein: CACTLGGPNTEAFF.

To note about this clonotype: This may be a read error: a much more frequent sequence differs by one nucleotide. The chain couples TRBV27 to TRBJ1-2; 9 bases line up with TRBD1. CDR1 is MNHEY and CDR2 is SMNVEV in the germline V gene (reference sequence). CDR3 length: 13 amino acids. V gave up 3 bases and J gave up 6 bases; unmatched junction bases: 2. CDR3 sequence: CASSFWTGDGYTF. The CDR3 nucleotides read TGTGCCAGCAGTTTCTGGACAGGGGATGGCTACACCTTC.

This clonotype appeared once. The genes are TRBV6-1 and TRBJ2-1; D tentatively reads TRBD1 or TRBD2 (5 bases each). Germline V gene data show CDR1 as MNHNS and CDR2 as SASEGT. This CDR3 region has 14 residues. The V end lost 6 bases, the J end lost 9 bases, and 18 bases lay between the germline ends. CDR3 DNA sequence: TGTGCCAGCAGGTCCGGTGGCTCGAGGGGTGAGCAGTTCTTC. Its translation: CASRSGGSRGEQFF.

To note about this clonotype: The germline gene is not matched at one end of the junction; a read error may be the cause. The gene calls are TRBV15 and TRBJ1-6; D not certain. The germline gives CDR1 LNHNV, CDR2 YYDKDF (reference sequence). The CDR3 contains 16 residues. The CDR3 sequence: CVTSRDQVSYNSPLHF. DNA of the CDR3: TGTGTCACCAGCAGAGATCAGGTCTCCTATAATTCACCCCTCCACTTT.

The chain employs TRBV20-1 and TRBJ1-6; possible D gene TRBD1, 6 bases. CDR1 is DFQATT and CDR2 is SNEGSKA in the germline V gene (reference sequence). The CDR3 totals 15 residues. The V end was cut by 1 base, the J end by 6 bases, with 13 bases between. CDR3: CSARGSDRSNSPLHF. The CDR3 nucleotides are TGCAGTGCTAGAGGTAGTGACAGGTCTAATTCACCCCTCCACTTT.

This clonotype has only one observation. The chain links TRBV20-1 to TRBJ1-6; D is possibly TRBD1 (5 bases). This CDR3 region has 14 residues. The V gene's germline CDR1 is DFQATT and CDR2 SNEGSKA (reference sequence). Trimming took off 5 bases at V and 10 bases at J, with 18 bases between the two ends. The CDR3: CSAPTSLGGSPLHF. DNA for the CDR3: TGCAGTGCTCCGACCTCGCTGGGGGGATCACCCCTCCACTTT.

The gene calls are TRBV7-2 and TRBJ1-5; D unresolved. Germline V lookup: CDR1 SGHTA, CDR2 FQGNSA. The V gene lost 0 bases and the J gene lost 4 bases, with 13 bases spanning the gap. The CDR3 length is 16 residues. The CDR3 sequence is CASSLALGQENQPQHF. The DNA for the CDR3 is TGTGCCAGCAGCTTAGCTTTAGGGCAGGAGAATCAGCCCCAGCATTTT.

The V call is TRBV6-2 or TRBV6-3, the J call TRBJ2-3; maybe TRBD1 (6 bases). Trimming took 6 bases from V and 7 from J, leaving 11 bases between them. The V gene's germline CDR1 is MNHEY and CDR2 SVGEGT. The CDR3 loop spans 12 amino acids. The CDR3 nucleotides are TGTGCCAGCAGCCCTAGGGGGTATACGCAGTATTTT. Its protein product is CASSPRGYTQYF.

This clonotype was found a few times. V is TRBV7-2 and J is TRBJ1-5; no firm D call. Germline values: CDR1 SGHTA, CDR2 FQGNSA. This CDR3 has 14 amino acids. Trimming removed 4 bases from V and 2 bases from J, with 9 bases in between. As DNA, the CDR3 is TGTGCCAGCAGCTCCTCGCGGGGCAATCAGCCCCAGCATTTT. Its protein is CASSSSRGNQPQHF.

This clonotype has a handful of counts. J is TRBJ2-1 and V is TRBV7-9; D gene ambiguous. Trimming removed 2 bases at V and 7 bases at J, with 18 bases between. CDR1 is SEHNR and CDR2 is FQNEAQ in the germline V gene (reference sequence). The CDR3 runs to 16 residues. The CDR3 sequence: CASSLWLPLDGNEQFF. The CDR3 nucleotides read TGTGCCAGCAGCTTATGGTTGCCGCTGGACGGGAATGAGCAGTTCTTC.

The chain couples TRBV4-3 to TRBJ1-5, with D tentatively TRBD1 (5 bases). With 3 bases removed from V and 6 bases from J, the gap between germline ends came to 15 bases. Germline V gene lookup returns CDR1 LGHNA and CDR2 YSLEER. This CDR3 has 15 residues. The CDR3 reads CASSQGAGTGQPQHF. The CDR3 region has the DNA TGCGCCAGCAGCCAGGGCGCAGGGACGGGTCAGCCCCAGCATTTT.

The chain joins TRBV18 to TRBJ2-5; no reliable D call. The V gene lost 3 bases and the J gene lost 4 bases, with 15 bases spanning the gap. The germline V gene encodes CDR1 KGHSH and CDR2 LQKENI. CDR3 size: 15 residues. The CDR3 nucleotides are TGTGCCAGCTCACCCGAGAAAGGGATCGGAGAGACCCAGTACTTC. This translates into CASSPEKGIGETQYF.

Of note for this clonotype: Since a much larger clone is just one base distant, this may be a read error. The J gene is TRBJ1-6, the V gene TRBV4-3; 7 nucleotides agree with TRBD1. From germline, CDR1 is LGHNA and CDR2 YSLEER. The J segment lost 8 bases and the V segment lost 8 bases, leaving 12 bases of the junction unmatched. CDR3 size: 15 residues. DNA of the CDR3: TGCGCCAGCGGCCCGAACAGGGGTACCGATTCACCCCTCCACTTT. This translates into CASGPNRGTDSPLHF.

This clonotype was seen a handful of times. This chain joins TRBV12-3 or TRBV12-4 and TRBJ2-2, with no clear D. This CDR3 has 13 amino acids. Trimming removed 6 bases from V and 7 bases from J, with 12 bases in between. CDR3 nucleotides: TGTGCCAGCAGCCCCCTCGGTAACGGGGAGCTGTTTTTT. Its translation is CASSPLGNGELFF.

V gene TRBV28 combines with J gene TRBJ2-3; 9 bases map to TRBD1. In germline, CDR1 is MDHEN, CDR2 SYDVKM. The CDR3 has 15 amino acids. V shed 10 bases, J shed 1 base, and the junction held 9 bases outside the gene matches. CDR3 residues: CATRNRGQGTDTQYF. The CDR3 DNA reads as TGTGCCACCCGAAACAGGGGGCAGGGCACAGATACGCAGTATTTT. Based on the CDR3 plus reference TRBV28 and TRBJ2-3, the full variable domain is DVKVTQSSRYLVKRTGEKVFLECVQDMDHENMFWYRQDPGLGLRLIYFSYDVKMKEKGDIPEGYSVSREKKERFSLILESASTNQTSMYLCATRNRGQGTDTQYFGPGTRLTVL.

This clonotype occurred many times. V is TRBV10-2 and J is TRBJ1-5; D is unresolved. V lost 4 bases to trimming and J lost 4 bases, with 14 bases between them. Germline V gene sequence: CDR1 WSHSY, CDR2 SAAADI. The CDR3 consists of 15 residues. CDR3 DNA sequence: TGCGCCAGCAGTGCGAGTGGAAGTAGTAATCAGCCCCAGCATTTT. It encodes CASSASGSSNQPQHF.

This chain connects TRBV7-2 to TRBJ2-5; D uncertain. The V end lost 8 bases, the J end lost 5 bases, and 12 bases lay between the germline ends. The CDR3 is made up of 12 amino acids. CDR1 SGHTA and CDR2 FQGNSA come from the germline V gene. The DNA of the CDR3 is TGTGCCAGCGGCACTCCGCTGGAGACCCAGTACTTC. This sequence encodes CASGTPLETQYF.

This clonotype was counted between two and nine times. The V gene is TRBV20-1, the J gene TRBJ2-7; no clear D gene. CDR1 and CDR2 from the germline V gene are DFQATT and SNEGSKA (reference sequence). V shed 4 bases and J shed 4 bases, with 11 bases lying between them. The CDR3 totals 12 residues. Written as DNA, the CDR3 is TGCAGTGCTAATGGCCTGGGGTACGAGCAGTACTTC. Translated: CSANGLGYEQYF.

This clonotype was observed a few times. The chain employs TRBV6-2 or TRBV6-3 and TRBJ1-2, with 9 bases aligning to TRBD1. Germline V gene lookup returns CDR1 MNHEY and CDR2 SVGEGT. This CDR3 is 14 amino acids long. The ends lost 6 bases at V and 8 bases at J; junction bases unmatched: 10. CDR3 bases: TGTGCCAGCAGCCCTGTGACAGGGGGAGCCGGCTACACCTTC. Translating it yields CASSPVTGGAGYTF.

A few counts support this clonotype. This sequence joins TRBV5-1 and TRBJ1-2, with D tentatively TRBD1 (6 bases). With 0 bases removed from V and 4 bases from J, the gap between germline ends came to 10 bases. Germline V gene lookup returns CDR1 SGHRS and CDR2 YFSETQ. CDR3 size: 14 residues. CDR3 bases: TGCGCCAGCAGCTTGGTGGGGGGCCTCTATGGCTACACCTTC. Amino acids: CASSLVGGLYGYTF.

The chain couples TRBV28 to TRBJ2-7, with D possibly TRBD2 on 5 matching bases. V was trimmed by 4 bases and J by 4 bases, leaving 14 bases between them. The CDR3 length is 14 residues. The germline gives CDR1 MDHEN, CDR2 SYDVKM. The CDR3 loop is CASSSPGSRYEQYF. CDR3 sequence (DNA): TGTGCCAGCAGTTCCCCGGGGTCTCGTTACGAGCAGTACTTC.